These T cell receptor beta chains were read from a single sample in a study of regulatory T cells in long-lasting Graves disease. TCRdb passed the multiplex PCR reads through MiXCR, listing each CDR3 protein once. This sample yields hundreds of thousands of distinct CDR3 sequences, of which around 21% are seen a single time; approximately 8% belongs to the top ten. Sequencing used peripheral blood mononuclear cells (PBMCs), obtained when the disease was refractory, from a patient treated with antithyroid drugs. Source of these receptors: a female donor with Graves disease. Both conserved end residues are part of each CDR3. D genes are given only for firm matches. Size is omitted from some rows. Given values are once, few, many or a class for expanded clones.

size	D	V	J	CDR3	DNA
many	.	TRBV6-1	TRBJ1-5	CASSQGPRRNQPQHF	TGTGCCAGCAGTCAGGGGCCGAGACGCAATCAGCCCCAGCATTTT
.	.	TRBV6-1	TRBJ1-5	CASSTDDPLSNQPQHF	TGTGCCAGCAGCACCGACGATCCCCTTAGCAATCAGCCCCAGCATTTT
.	TRBD1	TRBV6-5	TRBJ1-5	CASSYPVWQGVGQPQHF	TGTGCCAGCAGTTACCCTGTTTGGCAGGGGGTCGGTCAGCCCCAGCATTTT
few	.	TRBV19	TRBJ2-7	CASSDETYEQYF	TGTGCCAGTAGTGACGAGACCTACGAGCAGTACTTC
.	TRBD1	TRBV13	TRBJ1-1	CASSVAGTGDTEAFF	TGTGCCAGCAGCGTAGCCGGGACAGGGGACACTGAAGCTTTCTTT
few	.	TRBV11-1	TRBJ1-3	CASSSVLTDPGNTIYF	TGTGCCAGCAGCTCGGTCCTAACGGATCCTGGAAACACCATATATTTT
few	.	TRBV7-6	TRBJ2-3	CASSSWGERADTQYF	TGTGCCAGCAGCTCCTGGGGGGAGAGGGCAGATACGCAGTATTTT
.	.	TRBV19	TRBJ1-1	CASSLDKGYGAFF	TGTGCCAGTAGTCTCGACAAGGGGTACGGAGCTTTCTTT
.	TRBD1	TRBV6-5	TRBJ2-7	CASSYRTGGYEQYF	TGTGCCAGCAGTTACCGCACAGGGGGCTACGAGCAGTACTTC
many	TRBD1	TRBV28	TRBJ1-5	CASSLMGTGVGQPQHF	TGTGCCAGCAGTTTAATGGGGACAGGGGTAGGTCAGCCCCAGCATTTT
many	.	TRBV3-1	TRBJ2-5	CASRQDRTEQETQYF	TGTGCCAGCAGACAAGACCGTACAGAACAAGAGACCCAGTACTTC
few	.	TRBV14	TRBJ1-2	CASSLDVGTPYGYTF	TGTGCCAGCAGCCTAGACGTGGGGACGCCGTATGGCTACACCTTC
few	.	TRBV19	TRBJ1-1	CASSIEVAGLGSNTEAFF	TGTGCCAGTAGTATAGAGGTCGCCGGCCTAGGTTCGAACACTGAAGCTTTCTTT
many	TRBD1	TRBV2	TRBJ1-2	CASTLGQGGGYTF	TGTGCCAGCACCCTCGGACAGGGCGGAGGCTACACCTTC
.	TRBD1	TRBV9	TRBJ1-2	CASSVLPGQGLGYTF	TGTGCCAGCAGCGTACTCCCGGGACAGGGGCTTGGCTACACCTTC
many	.	TRBV5-1	TRBJ2-7	CASSLGLRGEQYF	TGCGCCAGCAGCTTGGGATTAAGGGGCGAGCAGTACTTC
many	.	TRBV18	TRBJ1-2	CASSPVRDYGYTF	TGTGCCAGCTCACCAGTCAGGGACTATGGCTACACCTTC
.	TRBD1	TRBV7-8	TRBJ2-5	CASSSSRTGQETQYF	TGTGCCAGCAGCTCCTCACGGACAGGACAAGAGACCCAGTACTTC
few	.	TRBV29-1	TRBJ1-1	CSVSTYTEAFF	TGCAGCGTGTCCACGTACACTGAAGCTTTCTTT
few	.	TRBV4-2	TRBJ1-6	CASSQDPTAGVGSPLHF	TGTGCCAGCAGCCAAGATCCCACCGCGGGGGTGGGTTCACCCCTCCACTTT
.	.	TRBV24-1	TRBJ1-1	CATKGESTEAFF	TGTGCCACCAAAGGCGAGTCCACTGAAGCTTTCTTT
many	.	TRBV6-5	TRBJ1-2	CASSYPQGIGYTF	TGTGCCAGCAGTTACCCACAGGGTATTGGCTACACCTTC
.	TRBD2	TRBV5-1	TRBJ2-5	CASSLTSGRRETQYF	TGCGCCAGCAGCCTGACTAGCGGGAGACGTGAGACCCAGTACTTC
.	.	TRBV27	TRBJ2-4	CASSLRLGLIQYF	TGTGCCAGCAGTTTAAGGCTAGGTCTCATTCAGTACTTC
few	.	TRBV7-8	TRBJ1-1	CASSFYVQANTEAFF	TGTGCCAGCAGCTTCTACGTCCAGGCGAACACTGAAGCTTTCTTT
few	TRBD1	TRBV12-3/TRBV12-4	TRBJ1-5	CASRPGGLGQPQHF	TGTGCCAGCAGGCCAGGGGGCTTAGGTCAGCCCCAGCATTTT
many	TRBD1	TRBV14	TRBJ2-5	CASRLTGWETQYF	TGTGCCAGCAGGTTGACAGGGTGGGAGACCCAGTACTTC
few	TRBD2	TRBV3-1	TRBJ2-2	CASSQTPGLAATNTGELFF	TGTGCCAGCAGCCAAACACCGGGACTAGCGGCGACGAACACCGGGGAGCTGTTTTTT
few	TRBD1	TRBV30	TRBJ1-3	CAWSRQGTGNTIYF	TGTGCCTGGAGTCGACAGGGGACGGGAAACACCATATATTTT
many	.	TRBV19	TRBJ1-5	CASSIGGQPQHF	TGTGCCAGTAGTATAGGGGGCCAGCCCCAGCATTTT
.	.	TRBV13	TRBJ2-7	CASSLVPAELPYEQYF	TGTGCCAGCAGCTTAGTACCAGCGGAGCTTCCCTACGAGCAGTACTTC
many	.	TRBV12-3/TRBV12-4	TRBJ1-2	CASSLFGVGYTF	TGTGCCAGCAGTTTATTCGGGGTGGGCTACACCTTC
many	.	TRBV20-1	TRBJ1-5	CSARPRANQPQHF	TGCAGTGCTAGACCCAGGGCTAATCAGCCCCAGCATTTT
many	.	TRBV18	TRBJ2-7	CASSPLGNSYEQYF	TGTGCCAGCTCACCACTTGGCAACTCCTACGAGCAGTACTTC
many	TRBD1	TRBV15	TRBJ2-7	CATSRDRVAAEQYF	TGTGCCACCAGTAGAGACAGGGTCGCCGCGGAGCAGTACTTC
.	TRBD1	TRBV19	TRBJ1-2	CASSWGQHGYTF	TGTGCCAGTAGTTGGGGACAGCATGGCTACACCTTC
.	.	TRBV12-3/TRBV12-4	TRBJ1-5	CASSRLEDQPQHF	TGTGCCAGCAGCCGCCTCGAGGATCAGCCCCAGCATTTT
.	.	TRBV7-3	TRBJ2-3	CASSSGRTNTDTQYF	TGTGCCAGCAGCTCAGGTCGGACGAACACAGATACGCAGTATTTT
.	.	TRBV7-9	TRBJ2-2	CASSLSVYTGELFF	TGTGCCAGCAGCTTATCCGTGTACACCGGGGAGCTGTTTTTT
many	.	TRBV19	TRBJ1-2	CASSIGQDGYGYTF	TGTGCCAGTAGTATCGGGCAGGACGGCTATGGCTACACCTTC
.	.	TRBV28	TRBJ2-7	CASRPGGELYEQYF	TGTGCCAGCAGGCCAGGGGGGGAACTCTACGAGCAGTACTTC
few	.	TRBV7-6	TRBJ1-2	CASSPEVQSSYGYTF	TGTGCCAGCAGCCCAGAGGTCCAGTCATCTTATGGCTACACCTTC
many	.	TRBV7-9	TRBJ2-7	CASSLAGLSYEQYF	TGTGCCAGCAGCTTAGCGGGTCTCTCCTACGAGCAGTACTTC
many	.	TRBV20-1	TRBJ2-2	CSANPVNGGELFF	TGCAGTGCCAATCCGGTTAACGGCGGGGAGCTGTTTTTT
.	.	TRBV4-2	TRBJ1-5	CASSPEDGSNQPQHF	TGTGCCAGCAGCCCGGAGGACGGAAGCAATCAGCCCCAGCATTTT
.	.	TRBV6-1	TRBJ2-1	CATTRDSYNEQFF	TGTGCCACCACGAGAGACTCCTACAATGAGCAGTTCTTC
.	.	TRBV6-1	TRBJ1-4	CASSPRGGEKLFF	TGTGCCAGCAGCCCCAGGGGAGGTGAAAAACTGTTTTTT
few	.	TRBV6-1	TRBJ1-1	CASPGRVVGEAFF	TGTGCCAGCCCGGGGAGGGTCGTGGGTGAAGCTTTCTTT
few	TRBD1	TRBV5-1	TRBJ2-1	CASSFRGQNYNEQFF	TGCGCCAGCAGCTTCCGGGGACAGAACTACAATGAGCAGTTCTTC
.	TRBD2	TRBV28	TRBJ2-5	CASSFPLGLAGSETQYF	TGTGCCAGCAGCTTCCCCCTGGGACTAGCGGGATCAGAGACCCAGTACTTC
many	TRBD1	TRBV6-1	TRBJ2-5	CASRAGTGGFLKTQYF	TGTGCCAGCAGGGCCGGGACAGGGGGCTTTCTGAAGACCCAGTACTTC
many	TRBD1	TRBV28	TRBJ2-5	CASSSPTGGEFWETQYF	TGTGCCAGCAGTTCCCCTACAGGGGGCGAGTTTTGGGAGACCCAGTACTTC
.	.	TRBV7-9	TRBJ1-1	CASQVVDPTEAFF	TGTGCCAGCCAGGTTGTGGATCCCACTGAAGCTTTCTTT
many	.	TRBV10-3	TRBJ2-2	CATRERTENTGELFF	TGTGCCACCCGAGAGAGGACAGAGAACACCGGGGAGCTGTTTTTT
.	TRBD2	TRBV15	TRBJ2-7	CATSRDKLARSPPNEQYF	TGTGCCACCAGCAGAGATAAACTAGCGAGATCCCCTCCTAACGAGCAGTACTTC
.	TRBD1	TRBV11-2	TRBJ1-2	CASSRGTGIDGYTF	TGTGCCAGCAGCCGCGGGACAGGGATCGATGGCTACACCTTC
.	.	TRBV12-3/TRBV12-4	TRBJ1-3	CASSLWELRNTIYF	TGTGCCAGCAGTTTATGGGAATTACGAAACACCATATATTTT
.	TRBD1	TRBV6-1	TRBJ2-1	CASRPGQGSYNEQFF	TGTGCCAGCAGACCAGGACAGGGGTCCTACAATGAGCAGTTCTTC
few	.	TRBV29-1	TRBJ2-2	CSARPGAGELFF	TGCAGCGCTCGACCAGGGGCCGGGGAGCTGTTTTTT